Below, 21 T cell receptor beta chains from the same sample are listed, as sequenced in a study of technical replicates of blood from several donors. Clones were read by immunoSEQ multiplex PCR, and TCRdb kept only the in-frame ones, dropping some. The sample lists tens of thousands of clones, 93% occurring once. Sample: PBMCs. The receptors stem from a human donor in good health. Some clones in this sample may be carry-over from other donors' samples.

The chain combines TRBV15 with TRBJ2-5; tentatively, D is TRBD1 (7 bases). CDR1 and CDR2 (germline): LNHNV, YYDKDF (reference sequence). This CDR3 is 15 amino acids long. V shed 0 bases and J shed 5 bases, with 13 bases lying between them. The CDR3 region is CATSRDPEGAETQYF. The CDR3 DNA reads TGTGCCACCAGCAGAGATCCGGAGGGGGCGGAGACCCAGTACTTC.

The chain couples TRBV27 to TRBJ1-6; TRBD1 agrees at 7 bases. Germline lookup yields CDR1 MNHEY and CDR2 SMNVEV (reference sequence). Germline trimming cut 6 bases from V and 0 bases from J; bases unmatched to any gene: 2. The CDR3 runs 15 residues. CDR3 in amino acids: CASRQGTSYNSPLHF. The DNA of the CDR3 is TGTGCCAGCAGACAGGGGACCTCCTATAATTCACCCCTCCACTTT.

The V call is TRBV7-9, the J call TRBJ2-7, with D perhaps matching TRBD2 (7 bases). There are 15 residues in the CDR3. Trimming removed 4 bases at V and 2 bases at J, with 15 bases between. Germline values: CDR1 SEHNR, CDR2 FQNEAQ (reference sequence). CDR3 sequence reads: CASSSLGGTPYEQYF. CDR3 coding DNA: TGTGCCAGCAGCTCCCTGGGGGGGACACCCTACGAGCAGTACTTC.

This rearrangement joins TRBV29-1 to TRBJ2-3; D remains unclear. This CDR3 region has 12 residues. Germline CDR1 SQVTM, CDR2 ANQGSEA. The V and J ends lost 7 bases and 0 bases respectively, with 8 bases between them. CDR3 amino acids: CSASSSTDTQYF. For the CDR3, the DNA is TGCAGCGCTTCTTCTAGCACAGATACGCAGTATTTT.

The genes are TRBV4-2 and TRBJ2-2, with a possible D match to TRBD1 (6 bases). V was cut by 3 bases and J by 8 bases, with 13 bases left in between. This CDR3 region has 14 residues. Germline CDR1 reads LGHNA; CDR2 reads YNFKEQ. CDR3 sequence: CASSHETGPGELFF. For the CDR3, the DNA is TGTGCCAGCAGCCACGAGACAGGCCCGGGGGAGCTGTTTTTT.

The chain's CDR3 is CASSPSRGSSNQPQHF. The CDR3 DNA follows: TGTGCCAGCAGCCCCAGTAGGGGTTCTAGCAATCAGCCCCAGCATTTT. J is TRBJ1-5 and V is TRBV7-9; tentatively, D is TRBD1 (5 bases). Trimming pared 5 bases from V and 0 bases from J, leaving 14 bases between. CDR3 length: 16 residues. CDR1 is SEHNR, CDR2 FQNEAQ, per germline (reference sequence).

This clone was detected only once. This chain connects TRBV5-4 to TRBJ2-1; 7 bases are shared with TRBD1. The V gene's germline CDR1 is SGHNT and CDR2 YYREEE (reference sequence). Germline trimming cut 3 bases from V and 7 bases from J; bases unmatched to any gene: 10. This CDR3 comprises 15 residues. The CDR3 DNA is TGTGCCAGCAGCTCCCAGGACAGGAACTGGAATGAGCAGTTCTTC. Protein: CASSSQDRNWNEQFF.

The chain uses TRBV6-5 and TRBJ2-3; maybe TRBD1 (6 bases). CDR3 length: 15 amino acids. Germline CDR1 reads MNHEY; CDR2 reads SVGAGI. Trimming cost V 5 bases and J 3 bases, with 15 bases left between them. CDR3 region: CASSRRSDSTDTQYF. The CDR3 region has the DNA TGTGCCAGCAGTCGACGGTCGGACAGTACAGATACGCAGTATTTT.

CDR3 sequence: CAISLGGFAYEQYF. The CDR3 coding sequence is TGTGCCATCAGTCTCGGCGGCTTTGCCTACGAGCAGTACTTC. This sequence joins TRBV10-3 and TRBJ2-7; D unresolved. The CDR3 extends over 14 amino acids. Trimming removed 5 bases at V and 2 bases at J, with 13 bases between. CDR1 and CDR2 from the germline V gene are ENHRY and SYGVKD.

This sequence joins TRBV28 and TRBJ2-3, with D maybe TRBD2 (5 bases). V was clipped by 4 bases and J by 6 bases, with 8 bases between them. The CDR3 consists of 12 residues. Germline V gives CDR1 MDHEN, CDR2 SYDVKM. The CDR3 nucleotides read TGTGCCAGCAGTTCCTTAGCGGATACGCAGTATTTT. Translation gives CASSSLADTQYF.

This chain links TRBV7-8 with TRBJ2-7; 8 bases are a match to TRBD1. This CDR3 is built from 14 residues. The V and J ends lost 5 bases and 5 bases, in that order; junction bases with no gene match: 8. Germline V gene lookup returns CDR1 SGHVS and CDR2 FQNEAQ. CDR3 amino acids: CASSTRDRLNEQYF. In DNA form, the CDR3 reads TGTGCCAGCAGCACAAGGGACAGGTTAAACGAGCAGTACTTC.

V gene TRBV5-4 combines with J gene TRBJ2-7, with 9 bases aligning to TRBD1. J was trimmed by 2 bases and V by 0 bases; bases with no gene match: 0. The germline V gene encodes CDR1 SGHNT and CDR2 YYREEE (reference sequence). This CDR3 spans 14 amino acids. The CDR3, as DNA: TGTGCCAGCAGCTTGGGACAGGGGGCCTACGAGCAGTACTTC. Amino acids: CASSLGQGAYEQYF.

V and J are TRBV4-1 and TRBJ2-7; 9 bases match TRBD1. The CDR3 loop spans 15 amino acids. Looked up from germline, CDR1 is MGHRA and CDR2 is YSYEKL. The V gene end was trimmed by 1 base and the J gene end by 4 bases; junction bases not matched to a gene: 5. The CDR3 nucleotides read TGCGCCAGCAGCCAAGTAGGGACAGGGCGATACGAGCAGTACTTC. Translation: CASSQVGTGRYEQYF.

The genes are TRBV2 and TRBJ1-2; TRBD1 is a possible D gene (6 bases). Per the germline V gene, CDR1 is SNHLY and CDR2 is FYNNEI. V was cut by 5 bases and J by 4 bases, with 17 bases left in between. This CDR3 contains 15 residues. CDR3 region: CASSWEGQVSYGYTF. The CDR3 DNA is TGTGCCAGCAGTTGGGAGGGACAAGTTTCCTATGGCTACACCTTC.

Only one count was recorded for this clone. This rearrangement joins TRBV5-6 to TRBJ2-7, with 7 bases matching TRBD1. CDR1 SGHDT and CDR2 YYEEEE come from the germline V gene. The CDR3 spans 15 residues. The trim removed 4 bases at V and 3 bases at J, leaving 10 bases unmatched. CDR3 protein: CASSREAGGIYEQYF. CDR3 nucleotide sequence: TGTGCCAGCAGCCGCGAGGCAGGGGGTATCTACGAGCAGTACTTC.

This chain connects TRBV5-8 to TRBJ1-2, with D perhaps TRBD1 (6 bases). The CDR3 runs 15 residues. Trimming cost V 4 bases and J 4 bases, with 17 bases left between them. CDR1 and CDR2 from the germline V gene are SGHTS and YDEGEE. This CDR3 is CASSLLITGSYGYTF. Written as DNA, the CDR3 is TGTGCCAGCAGCCTGTTAATTACAGGGTCCTATGGCTACACCTTC.

The chain employs TRBV19 and TRBJ1-5, with a weak D call TRBD1 (5 bases). Trimming pared 6 bases from V and 0 bases from J, leaving 12 bases between. The germline gives CDR1 LNHDA, CDR2 SQIVND (reference sequence). The CDR3 has 15 residues. The CDR3 DNA reads as TGTGCCAGTAGGCTGACAGTAAATAGCAATCAGCCCCAGCATTTT. This gives the protein CASRLTVNSNQPQHF.

This rearrangement joins TRBV7-2 to TRBJ2-7; 10 nucleotides match TRBD2. The CDR3 covers 15 residues. Germline loops: CDR1 SGHTA, CDR2 FQGNSA. V dropped 6 bases and J dropped 0; count of bases not matched to a gene: 5. In DNA form, the CDR3 reads TGTGCCAGCAGGGCTAGCGGGGGCAGCTCCTACGAGCAGTACTTC. It specifies CASRASGGSSYEQYF.

The sample holds one count of this clone. The V and J genes are TRBV5-1 and TRBJ2-5, with D possibly matching TRBD1 (6 bases). Germline V gives CDR1 SGHRS, CDR2 YFSETQ. V was cut by 2 bases and J by 5 bases, with 13 bases left in between. CDR3 length equals 14 residues. CDR3 residues: CASSFRAQGETQYF. CDR3 DNA sequence: TGCGCCAGCAGCTTCCGGGCCCAGGGGGAGACCCAGTACTTC.

The V call is TRBV29-1, the J call TRBJ2-7; 7 nucleotides agree with TRBD2. V was clipped by 1 base and J by 0 bases; unmatched bases: 3. The CDR3 is 14 residues long. Germline V gene lookup returns CDR1 SQVTM and CDR2 ANQGSEA. As DNA, the CDR3 is TGCAGCGTTGAAGTAGCGGGCGGCTCCTACGAGCAGTACTTC. It yields the protein CSVEVAGGSYEQYF.

This chain links TRBV2 with TRBJ1-5; D perhaps matches TRBD1 (6 bases). Per the germline V gene, CDR1 is SNHLY and CDR2 is FYNNEI. The germline V and J ends were trimmed by 5 bases and 3 bases, with 14 bases remaining between them. The CDR3 consists of 15 residues. CDR3 sequence reads: CASSQQGPPNQPQHF. The CDR3 DNA reads TGTGCCAGCAGTCAGCAGGGGCCGCCCAATCAGCCCCAGCATTTT.